This entry lists 18 T cell receptor beta chains sequenced from one sample in a study of T-cell reconstitution after alpha-beta-depleted transplantation in children. Molecular barcoding with unique molecular identifiers was used for the TCRbeta library. TCRdb recomputed calls from the PCR reads with MiXCR, one row per CDR3 protein. The sample lists about 440,000 distinct CDR3 sequences, approximately 41% seen once, with around a quarter in the top ten. The sequenced sample was PBMCs, obtained before TCRalphabeta/CD19-depleted stem cell transplant. These receptors all stem from a girl aged 2 to 10 with aplastic anemia, due to receive a stem cell transplant.

CDR3 sequence: CASSFPGLAGTEQFF. DNA for the CDR3: TGTGCCAGCAGTTTTCCCGGACTAGCGGGAACCGAGCAGTTCTTC. This sequence joins TRBV28 and TRBJ2-1; 12 bases are shared with TRBD2. The germline CDR1 and CDR2 sequences are MDHEN and SYDVKM. The CDR3 spans 15 residues. Trimming cost V 3 bases and J 10 bases; bases outside gene matches: 7.

This clonotype showed up just a few times. V is TRBV6-1 and J is TRBJ1-1, with 8 bases aligning to TRBD1. Germline V gene data show CDR1 as MNHNS and CDR2 as SASEGT. The J segment lost 0 bases and the V segment lost 5 bases, leaving 8 bases of the junction unmatched. The CDR3 spans 16 residues. The CDR3 loop is CASSRQGFDMNTEAFF. The CDR3 DNA is TGTGCCAGCAGTCGACAGGGGTTTGACATGAACACTGAAGCTTTCTTT.

This chain joins TRBV30 and TRBJ2-7; 10 bases are a match to TRBD1. This CDR3 is 17 amino acids long. In germline, CDR1 is GTSNPN, CDR2 SVGIG (reference sequence). After removal of 0 bases from V and 2 bases from J, the junction contained 10 bases not matched to a gene. The CDR3 is CAWSVPYGTGVAYEQYF. CDR3 nucleotide sequence: TGTGCCTGGAGTGTACCTTACGGGACAGGGGTTGCCTACGAGCAGTACTTC.

This clonotype was observed at least ten times. This chain uses TRBV6-5 with TRBJ1-2; D is unclear. Trimming removed 5 bases from V and 0 bases from J, with 16 bases in between. The CDR3 is 16 residues long. Germline assignment: CDR1 MNHEY and CDR2 SVGAGI. CDR3 residues: CASSLPWNQANYGYTF. The CDR3 nucleotides are TGTGCCAGCAGTCTACCTTGGAACCAAGCTAACTATGGCTACACCTTC.

The CDR3 DNA follows: TGTGCCAGCAGCGAGAGGGACAGTATCAATCAGCCCCAGCATTTT. It encodes CASSERDSINQPQHF. The chain combines TRBV27 with TRBJ1-5; 7 nucleotides match TRBD1. Germline CDR1 is MNHEY and CDR2 is SMNVEV (reference sequence). CDR3 length equals 15 residues. With 6 bases clipped from V and 3 bases from J, the junction kept 8 bases outside the gene matches.

The table lists this clonotype with a few counts. The rearrangement joins TRBV7-9 to TRBJ1-2, with 7 bases lining up with TRBD1. V trimming: 5 bases; J trimming: 3 bases; junction bases outside the gene matches: 6. Germline values: CDR1 SEHNR, CDR2 FQNEAQ (reference sequence). The CDR3 is made up of 14 amino acids. The CDR3 loop is CASSAGQVHYGYTF. The DNA of the CDR3 is TGTGCCAGCAGCGCCGGACAGGTCCACTATGGCTACACCTTC. The full variable domain, its missing parts supplied by reference TRBV7-9 and TRBJ1-2, is DTGVSQNPRHKITKRGQNVTFRCDPISEHNRLYWYRQTLGQGPEFLTYFQNEAQLEKSRLLSDRFSAERPKGSFSTLEIQRTEQGDSAMYLCASSAGQVHYGYTFGSGTRLTVV.

The chain couples TRBV7-6 to TRBJ2-7; D gene unclear. CDR3 size: 12 residues. Looked up from germline, CDR1 is SGHVS and CDR2 is FNYEAQ. V was clipped by 5 bases and J by 9 bases, with 14 bases between them. For the CDR3, the DNA is TGTGCCAGCAGCCCCCCGACGGGTCGGCAGTACTTC. Amino acids: CASSPPTGRQYF.

The chain is built from TRBV28 and TRBJ2-7; the match to TRBD1 covers 9 bases. The V gene's germline CDR1 is MDHEN and CDR2 SYDVKM. With V trimmed by 5 bases and J by 4 bases, 6 bases remained unmatched. CDR3 size: 14 residues. The CDR3 loop is CASSRGGTGYEQYF. The CDR3 DNA reads TGTGCCAGCAGTCGAGGGGGGACAGGGTACGAGCAGTACTTC.

This clonotype has a count of ten or more. This chain connects TRBV28 to TRBJ1-3; 10 positions agree with TRBD1. The CDR3 length is 16 residues. In germline, CDR1 is MDHEN, CDR2 SYDVKM. The V segment lost 5 bases and the J segment 8 bases; nucleotides outside the gene matches: 12. The CDR3 DNA is TGTGCCAGCAGTCGAGGACAGGGGGGAAGCAGCTACACCATATATTTT. It translates to CASSRGQGGSSYTIYF.

A single count supports this clonotype. V gene TRBV15 combines with J gene TRBJ1-3; 7 nucleotides line up with TRBD1. The CDR3 runs 16 residues. Germline CDR1 and CDR2: LNHNV and YYDKDF (reference sequence). Losses at the gene ends were 2 bases for V and 4 bases for J; bases not matched to a gene: 8. CDR3 coding DNA: TGTGCCACCAGCAGACGCCCGACAGGGCTAGGAAACACCATATATTTT. The encoded protein is CATSRRPTGLGNTIYF.

This clonotype was counted a few times. The V gene is TRBV20-1, the J gene TRBJ2-6; no clear D. Per the germline V gene, CDR1 is DFQATT and CDR2 is SNEGSKA (reference sequence). The CDR3 totals 13 residues. The V end lost 1 base, the J end lost 4 bases, and 5 bases lay between the germline ends. The CDR3: CSARALGANVLTF. CDR3 coding DNA: TGCAGTGCTAGAGCGTTGGGGGCCAACGTCCTGACTTTC.

This clonotype came up many times. This chain uses TRBV20-1 with TRBJ2-7; perhaps TRBD1 as D (5 bases). The CDR3 consists of 14 residues. Trimming removed 0 bases at V and 6 bases at J, with 15 bases between. Germline V lookup: CDR1 DFQATT, CDR2 SNEGSKA (reference sequence). CDR3: CSARDRGWVSEQYF. As DNA, the CDR3 is TGCAGTGCTAGAGATAGGGGATGGGTCTCCGAGCAGTACTTC.

The V call is TRBV10-1, the J call TRBJ2-7; TRBD2 might be the D (5 bases). Looked up from germline, CDR1 is WNHNN and CDR2 is SYGVQD (reference sequence). This CDR3 comprises 13 residues. The V and J ends lost 3 bases and 5 bases respectively, with 11 bases between them. The CDR3 DNA is TGCGCCAGCAGTGACGGGGAAGGCCACGAGCAGTACTTC. This sequence encodes CASSDGEGHEQYF.

The chain employs TRBV29-1 and TRBJ2-4, with 15 bases that match TRBD2. The CDR3 contains 19 residues. Germline trimming cut 6 bases from V and 7 bases from J; bases unmatched to any gene: 19. Germline lookup yields CDR1 SQVTM and CDR2 ANQGSEA. In nucleotides, the CDR3 is TGCAGCGTGAGGATCGGCGTAGGACTAGCGGGAGGGGGAGGGAACATTCAGTACTTC. Protein sequence: CSVRIGVGLAGGGGNIQYF.

The chain combines TRBV7-3 with TRBJ2-5; D tentatively fits TRBD1 or TRBD2 (6 bases each). Germline V gene sequence: CDR1 SGHTA, CDR2 FQGTGA. The CDR3 contains 18 residues. Trimming removed 3 bases from V and 1 base from J, with 21 bases in between. The DNA for the CDR3 is TGTGCCAGCAGCTTCGACAGCGACGGGGGCGTTCTCCAAGAGACCCAGTACTTC. This gives the protein CASSFDSDGGVLQETQYF.

This chain connects TRBV9 to TRBJ2-5; D not resolved. Trimming pared 7 bases from V and 4 bases from J, leaving 14 bases between. Germline assignment: CDR1 SGDLS and CDR2 YYNGEE. The CDR3 consists of 13 residues. In DNA, the CDR3 is TGTGCCAGCTCCCGTTTCGCACTAGAGACCCAGTACTTC. Amino acid sequence: CASSRFALETQYF.

The chain combines TRBV5-1 with TRBJ2-5, with 10 bases matching TRBD1. The ends lost 5 bases at V and 5 bases at J; junction bases unmatched: 6. This CDR3 comprises 14 residues. Germline assignment: CDR1 SGHRS and CDR2 YFSETQ. CDR3 protein: CASRPGQGVETQYF. DNA of the CDR3: TGCGCCAGCAGACCCGGACAGGGGGTGGAGACCCAGTACTTC.

This clonotype was picked up a small number of times. The chain recombines TRBV10-3 with TRBJ2-1; 9 nucleotides agree with TRBD2. Germline V gene data show CDR1 as ENHRY and CDR2 as SYGVKD. V lost 0 bases, J lost 2 bases, and 5 bases stayed unmatched. The CDR3 is 17 residues long. The DNA for the CDR3 is TGTGCCATCAGTGAGTCGGGGCAGCGGGAGGCCTACAATGAGCAGTTCTTC. Its protein product is CAISESGQREAYNEQFF.